The clone carrying this TCR beta chain was found a few times. Its antigen is still unknown. The germline CDR1 and CDR2 sequences are SGHDT and YYEEEE. The CDR3 length is 15 residues. Trimming cost V 1 base and J 1 base, with 11 bases left between them. This sample was included in a study of cytomegalovirus exposure and HLA in healthy donors. Background on the study: It was reported in a later analysis that the approximately 120 validation repertoires used the same platform as the 550 to 800 first-cohort repertoires.

Data came from immunoSEQ multiplex PCR; TCRdb stores just in-frame clones and leaves some out. The table has around 300,000 clones, roughly 86% seen once. General study results and limits: A few CMV-associated chains proved CMV antigen-specific in vitro. Researchers catalogued about 150 TCR beta chains as cytomegalovirus-associated.

The chain joins TRBV5-6 to TRBJ1-1, with D possibly being TRBD1 (6 bases). The clonotype originates from a man aged 30-40 years in good health and CMV-seronegative. The sample was PBMCs. DNA of the CDR3: TGTGCCAGCAGCTTGTGGGGGCAGGGGAACACTGAAGCTTTCTTT. The encoded protein is CASSLWGQGNTEAFF.